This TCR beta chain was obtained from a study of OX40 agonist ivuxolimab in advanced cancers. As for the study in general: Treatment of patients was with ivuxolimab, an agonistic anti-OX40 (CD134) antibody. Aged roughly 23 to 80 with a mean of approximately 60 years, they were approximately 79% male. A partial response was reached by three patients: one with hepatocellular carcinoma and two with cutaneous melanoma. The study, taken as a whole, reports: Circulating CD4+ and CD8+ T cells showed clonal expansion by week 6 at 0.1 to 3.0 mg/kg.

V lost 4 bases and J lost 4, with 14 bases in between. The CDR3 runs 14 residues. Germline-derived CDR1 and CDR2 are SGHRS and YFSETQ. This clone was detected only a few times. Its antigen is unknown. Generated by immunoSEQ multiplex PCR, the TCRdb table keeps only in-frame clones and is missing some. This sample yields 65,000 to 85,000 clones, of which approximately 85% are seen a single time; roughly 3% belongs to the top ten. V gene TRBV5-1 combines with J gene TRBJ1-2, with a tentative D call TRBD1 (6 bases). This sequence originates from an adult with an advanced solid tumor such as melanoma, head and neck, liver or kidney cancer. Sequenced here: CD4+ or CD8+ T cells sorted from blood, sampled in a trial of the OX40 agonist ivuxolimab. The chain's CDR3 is CASSPTGPGYGYTF. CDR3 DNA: TGCGCCAGCAGCCCCACAGGGCCTGGCTATGGCTACACCTTC.